These T cell receptor beta chains were read from a single sample in a study of blood T cells in healthy people across ages. MiXCR, run by TCRdb on the 5' RACE reads, gives a single entry per CDR3 protein. The sample has about 560,000 distinct CDR3 sequences; roughly a quarter are singletons. The sample also formed part of further work on T cells of mothers and their children.

Source material: blood. The source is a boy younger than 10 in good health. The CDR3 runs from the conserved cysteine through the conserved F or W. D genes are given only for firm matches. Part of the rows lack a size; the others show once, few, many or a class for expanded clones.

j_call,v_call,clone_size,d_call,cdr3_aa,cdr3_nt
TRBJ2-6,TRBV6-5,once,TRBD2,CASSYSTSGGSPSGANVLTF,TGTGCCAGCAGTTACTCCACTAGCGGGGGTAGCCCATCTGGGGCCAACGTCCTGACTTTC
TRBJ2-1,TRBV2,many,TRBD1,CASSTGTGGVYEQFF,TGTGCCAGCAGCACCGGGACAGGGGGCGTCTATGAGCAGTTCTTC
TRBJ1-5,TRBV10-1,NA,TRBD1,CASSAYRGQPQHF,TGCGCCAGCAGTGCTTACAGGGGGCAGCCCCAGCATTTT
TRBJ2-7,TRBV20-1,NA,TRBD1,CSAPRQGTFYEQYF,TGCAGTGCACCAAGACAGGGAACCTTCTACGAGCAGTACTTC
TRBJ1-6,TRBV2,few,TRBD1,CASRTGGTGSPLHF,TGTGCCAGCAGAACAGGGGGCACAGGGTCACCCCTCCACTTT
TRBJ1-2,TRBV20-1,once,NA,CSALTEYGYTF,TGCAGTGCCCTAACAGAGTATGGCTACACCTTC
TRBJ2-3,TRBV20-1,NA,NA,CSARTPGREDTDTQYF,TGCAGTGCTAGAACCCCGGGCAGGGAAGACACAGATACGCAGTATTTT
TRBJ1-4,TRBV2,few,NA,CASRGGTSPGEKLFF,TGTGCCAGCAGAGGAGGGACATCACCGGGGGAAAAACTGTTTTTT
TRBJ2-7,TRBV29-1,few,TRBD2,CSVNREGGSYEQYF,TGCAGCGTTAACCGGGAGGGGGGCTCCTACGAGCAGTACTTC
TRBJ2-3,TRBV9,NA,NA,CASSTRDLFTDTQYF,TGTGCCAGCAGCACCCGGGACTTATTCACAGATACGCAGTATTTT
TRBJ2-1,TRBV27,few,NA,CASSRLVGRDEQFF,TGTGCCAGCAGTAGGTTGGTGGGAAGGGATGAGCAGTTCTTC
TRBJ2-1,TRBV6-5,few,TRBD2,CASSPGLAGVNEQFF,TGTGCCAGCAGCCCCGGACTAGCGGGAGTAAATGAGCAGTTCTTC
TRBJ2-7,TRBV7-9,NA,TRBD2,CASSNLDGRGSRDEQYF,TGTGCCAGCAGCAACTTGGACGGGAGGGGAAGTAGGGACGAGCAGTACTTC
TRBJ2-7,TRBV20-1,few,TRBD2,CSARALAGGTYEQYF,TGCAGTGCTAGAGCGCTAGCGGGAGGGACCTACGAGCAGTACTTC
TRBJ2-7,TRBV6-5,NA,NA,CASSYDWTDYEQYF,TGTGCCAGCAGTTACGATTGGACCGACTACGAGCAGTACTTC
TRBJ2-7,TRBV27,NA,NA,CASSLSGVGEQYF,TGTGCCAGCAGTTTGTCGGGGGTTGGCGAGCAGTACTTC